The 28 T cell receptor beta chains given below trace back to one sample, sequenced in a study of PD-1 blockade in classical Hodgkin lymphoma (dated by TCRdb to 2020 to 2021). Receptors were amplified or captured by the immunoSEQ multiplex PCR assay. TCRdb mirrors the immuneACCESS table, restricted to in-frame sequences. Some clones are absent from its copies; in checked studies, under half trace to an unresolved V gene, and the reason for the others is unknown. Recorded for this sample are approximately 100,000 clones; about 83% of them occurred a single time. The ten largest clonotypes hold approximately 15% of the sample. In light of the paper, this sample's time point label describes: cycle 4 day 1 (C4D1), after less than 7 weeks of nivolumab. Every trial patient had relapsed following autologous stem cell transplantation, and prior brentuximab vedotin exposure was what differed among cohorts A, B and C.

Sequences were derived from peripheral blood mononuclear cells (PBMCs), sampled before the fourth cycle of nivolumab. The receptors were gathered from a human donor with classical Hodgkin lymphoma.

V is TRBV5-1 and J is TRBJ2-7; 10 bases agree with TRBD2. CDR1 is SGHRS, CDR2 YFSETQ, per germline. The CDR3 has 15 residues. The J segment lost 6 bases and the V segment lost 4 bases, leaving 10 bases of the junction unmatched. The CDR3 sequence is CASSPRLAGDGEQYF. The DNA for the CDR3 is TGCGCCAGCAGCCCGCGGCTAGCGGGAGATGGCGAGCAGTACTTC. Full variable domain (outside the CDR3, taken from reference TRBV5-1 and TRBJ2-7): KAGVTQTPRYLIKTRGQQVTLSCSPISGHRSVSWYQQTPGQGLQFLFEYFSETQRNKGNFPGRFSGRQFSNSRSEMNVSTLELGDSALYLCASSPRLAGDGEQYFGPGTRLTVT.

This clone was recorded only once. The chain uses TRBV10-3 and TRBJ1-5; 10 nucleotides match TRBD1. In germline, CDR1 is ENHRY, CDR2 SYGVKD. The CDR3 is 15 amino acids. The trim removed 5 bases at V and 5 bases at J, leaving 6 bases unmatched. The CDR3 coding sequence is TGTGCCATCAGTAAGACAGGGGGCGGGGATCAGCCCCAGCATTTT. Its protein product is CAISKTGGGDQPQHF.

This clone was picked up one time. V gene TRBV14 combines with J gene TRBJ2-7; 11 positions match TRBD2. The germline CDR1 and CDR2 sequences are SGHDN and FVKESK. V lost 4 bases, J lost 3 bases, and 2 bases stayed unmatched. The CDR3 covers 14 residues. DNA of the CDR3: TGTGCCAGCAGCCGACTAGCGGGGTTCTACGAGCAGTACTTC. Its protein is CASSRLAGFYEQYF.

This clone has just one count. V gene TRBV5-5 combines with J gene TRBJ2-7; D is ambiguous. Looked up from germline, CDR1 is SGHKS and CDR2 is YYEKEE (reference sequence). The germline V and J ends were trimmed by 4 bases and 2 bases, with 13 bases remaining between them. The CDR3 is 14 amino acids. The CDR3 protein is CASSEVGRTYEQYF. CDR3 nucleotide sequence: TGTGCCAGCAGCGAGGTGGGCAGAACCTACGAGCAGTACTTC.

The J gene is TRBJ1-5, the V gene TRBV28; the D gene is possibly TRBD1 (5 bases). Trimming left V 6 bases short and J 3 bases short, with 15 bases between. The CDR3 loop spans 15 amino acids. Germline V gene lookup returns CDR1 MDHEN and CDR2 SYDVKM. CDR3 sequence: CASRGPGGNNQPQHF. The CDR3 nucleotides are TGTGCCAGCAGGGGACCCGGAGGTAACAATCAGCCCCAGCATTTT.

This sequence joins TRBV2 and TRBJ2-1, with TRBD2 identical over 8 bases. The V gene end was trimmed by 5 bases and the J gene end by 3 bases; junction bases not matched to a gene: 6. The germline gives CDR1 SNHLY, CDR2 FYNNEI. CDR3 length equals 15 residues. In DNA form, the CDR3 reads TGTGCCAGCAGTATCCCCGGGACTAGCTACAATGAGCAGTTCTTC. It yields the protein CASSIPGTSYNEQFF.

The chain links TRBV11-2 to TRBJ2-2; D is perhaps TRBD2 (6 bases). CDR1 and CDR2 (germline): SGHAT, FQNNGV. Between the trimmed V and J ends, which lost 5 bases and 6 bases, there was a span of 10 bases. The CDR3 has 13 amino acids. As DNA, the CDR3 is TGTGCCAGCAGCCCGGGACTCTCCGGGGAGCTGTTTTTT. Translating it yields CASSPGLSGELFF. The variable domain in full, completed from reference TRBV11-2 and TRBJ2-2, reads EAGVAQSPRYKIIEKRQSVAFWCNPISGHATLYWYQQILGQGPKLLIQFQNNGVVDDSQLPKDRFSAERLKGVDSTLKIQPAKLEDSAVYLCASSPGLSGELFFGEGSRLTVL.

This clone came up a few times. J is TRBJ2-3 and V is TRBV10-3, with D possibly TRBD1 on 6 matching bases. Germline CDR1 and CDR2: ENHRY and SYGVKD. This CDR3 spans 13 amino acids. The V end was cut by 10 bases, the J end by 5 bases, with 16 bases between. CDR3 residues: CASRTDQGDTQYF. In nucleotides, the CDR3 is TGTGCCAGCCGGACAGACCAAGGAGATACGCAGTATTTT.

The chain recombines TRBV18 with TRBJ2-7; no clear D. The CDR3 has 13 residues. V was trimmed by 6 bases and J by 4 bases, leaving 13 bases between them. The germline V gene has CDR1 KGHSH and CDR2 LQKENI. CDR3 region: CASSPTASYEQYF. The CDR3 coding sequence is TGTGCCAGCTCCCCTACTGCGTCTTACGAGCAGTACTTC.

The V call is TRBV27, the J call TRBJ2-7, with TRBD2 identical over 14 bases. With V trimmed by 10 bases and J by 6 bases, 11 bases remained unmatched. CDR1 and CDR2 (germline): MNHEY, SMNVEV (reference sequence). CDR3 length: 15 amino acids. This CDR3 is CATGTSGSVVSEQYF. CDR3 DNA sequence: TGTGCCACCGGGACTAGCGGGAGTGTTGTCTCCGAGCAGTACTTC.

The chain couples TRBV27 to TRBJ2-7; 11 positions agree with TRBD2. Germline loops: CDR1 MNHEY, CDR2 SMNVEV (reference sequence). V shed 5 bases and J 3 bases; nucleotides not matched to a gene: 9. This CDR3 comprises 16 residues. CDR3 nucleotides: TGTGCCAGCAGTCCTAACCGACTAGCGGGAAACTACGAGCAGTACTTC. This encodes CASSPNRLAGNYEQYF.

The V call is TRBV7-3, the J call TRBJ2-2; maybe TRBD2 (5 bases). V shed 3 bases and J shed 1 base, with 6 bases lying between them. In germline, CDR1 is SGHTA, CDR2 FQGTGA. The CDR3 spans 14 residues. CDR3 sequence reads: CASSLGRNTGELFF. CDR3 nucleotide sequence: TGTGCCAGCAGCTTGGGGAGGAACACCGGGGAGCTGTTTTTT.

V is TRBV29-1 and J is TRBJ2-2, with TRBD1 identical over 8 bases. CDR1 and CDR2 from the germline V gene are SQVTM and ANQGSEA. The trim removed 5 bases at V and 3 bases at J, leaving 5 bases unmatched. The CDR3 sequence is 14 residues long. The chain's CDR3 is CSVRQGTDTGELFF. Written as DNA, the CDR3 is TGCAGCGTTCGACAGGGGACGGACACCGGGGAGCTGTTTTTT.

The chain couples TRBV30 to TRBJ2-5; 9 bases align to TRBD2. The CDR3 extends over 16 amino acids. Germline loops: CDR1 GTSNPN, CDR2 SVGIG (reference sequence). Unmatched junction bases numbered 6, after V lost 1 base and J lost 0 bases. For the CDR3, the DNA is TGTGCCTGGAGTGGGCCGGGCGGGAGGGACCAAGAGACCCAGTACTTC. This sequence encodes CAWSGPGGRDQETQYF.

This clone was picked up a small number of times. The chain carries TRBV18 and TRBJ2-1; D remains unclear. V was pared by 4 bases and J by 6 bases, with 4 bases between. Per the germline V gene, CDR1 is KGHSH and CDR2 is LQKENI. This CDR3 is built from 11 residues. The CDR3 bases are TGTGCCAGCTCACTGGCCAATGAGCAGTTCTTC. Translated, it gives CASSLANEQFF. Supplemented by reference TRBV18 and TRBJ2-1, the full variable domain reads NAGVMQNPRHLVRRRGQEARLRCSPMKGHSHVYWYRQLPEEGLKFMVYLQKENIIDESGMPKERFSAEFPKEGPSILRIQQVVRGDSAAYFCASSLANEQFFGPGTRLTVL.

The CDR3 region has the DNA TGTGCCAGCTCACAACTCGACGGGGGGGCTTCAGATACGCAGTATTTT. Protein sequence: CASSQLDGGASDTQYF. The V gene is TRBV18, the J gene TRBJ2-3, with TRBD2 matching 8 bases. This CDR3 has 16 residues. The junction had 10 bases not matched to a gene; V was cut back by 4 bases and J by 4 bases. The V gene's germline CDR1 is KGHSH and CDR2 LQKENI.

The V call is TRBV5-6, the J call TRBJ2-5; 7 bases map to TRBD1. The germline gives CDR1 SGHDT, CDR2 YYEEEE. Unmatched junction bases numbered 6, after V lost 0 bases and J lost 7 bases. This CDR3 has 14 residues. The DNA for the CDR3 is TGTGCCAGCAGCTTGGAGGGGCGACAGGGGACCCAGTACTTC. Protein sequence: CASSLEGRQGTQYF.

The chain joins TRBV28 to TRBJ1-5; perhaps TRBD1 as D (5 bases). Germline V gives CDR1 MDHEN, CDR2 SYDVKM. The CDR3 loop spans 15 amino acids. The V and J ends lost 5 bases and 6 bases respectively, with 17 bases between them. This chain's CDR3 is CASSPPGGIGQPQHF. CDR3 DNA: TGTGCCAGCAGTCCCCCGGGGGGAATCGGTCAGCCCCAGCATTTT.

This clone came up a few times. V and J are TRBV7-8 and TRBJ2-1; 15 bases match TRBD2. V was clipped by 4 bases and J by 12 bases; unmatched bases: 7. CDR1 is SGHVS, CDR2 FQNEAQ, per germline. This CDR3 contains 15 residues. In DNA form, the CDR3 reads TGTGCCAGCAGCTCAAGGACTAGCGGGAGGGCCGCGCAGTTCTTC. Amino acid sequence: CASSSRTSGRAAQFF.

The chain carries TRBV5-1 and TRBJ1-1; D is ambiguous. The V gene lost 5 bases and the J gene lost 1 base, with 6 bases spanning the gap. Germline CDR1 reads SGHRS; CDR2 reads YFSETQ. This CDR3 contains 12 residues. CDR3 bases: TGCGCCAGCAGGGATCCGAACACTGAAGCTTTCTTT. This sequence encodes CASRDPNTEAFF.

The chain has TRBV7-2 and TRBJ1-1; D might be TRBD1 (5 bases). The CDR3 has 15 residues. V shed 1 base and J shed 0 bases, with 9 bases lying between them. Germline CDR1 is SGHTA and CDR2 is FQGNSA. The CDR3 protein is CASSLDSGMNTEAFF. Here the CDR3 DNA reads TGTGCCAGCAGCTTAGATTCAGGGATGAACACTGAAGCTTTCTTT. Complete variable domain (other parts from reference TRBV7-2 and TRBJ1-1): GAGVSQSPSNKVTEKGKDVELRCDPISGHTALYWYRQSLGQGLEFLIYFQGNSAPDKSGLPSDRFSAERTGGSVSTLTIQRTQQEDSAVYLCASSLDSGMNTEAFFGQGTRLTVV.

The chain joins TRBV2 to TRBJ2-2; no firm D call. V was cut by 6 bases and J by 1 base, with 9 bases left in between. Germline CDR1 reads SNHLY; CDR2 reads FYNNEI. The CDR3 runs to 14 residues. CDR3 in DNA: TGTGCCAGCAGGGCCCTAGTGAACACCGGGGAGCTGTTTTTT. Translated, it gives CASRALVNTGELFF.

The chain has TRBV5-1 and TRBJ1-2, with D unresolved. Germline V gene lookup returns CDR1 SGHRS and CDR2 YFSETQ. The CDR3 consists of 14 residues. Trimming pared 6 bases from V and 7 bases from J, leaving 19 bases between. The chain's CDR3 is CASTTGFRTGGYTF. The CDR3 nucleotides read TGCGCCAGCACCACGGGATTTAGGACGGGTGGCTACACCTTC.

The V and J genes are TRBV7-9 and TRBJ2-5; tentatively, D is TRBD2 (5 bases). CDR3 length: 13 residues. Trimming pared 5 bases from V and 1 base from J, leaving 8 bases between. The germline gives CDR1 SEHNR, CDR2 FQNEAQ (reference sequence). The CDR3 here is CASSSGSQETQYF. The CDR3 DNA reads TGTGCCAGCAGCAGCGGCTCCCAAGAGACCCAGTACTTC.

The V gene is TRBV30, the J gene TRBJ2-3, with D perhaps assigned TRBD1 or TRBD2 (5 bases each). The germline gives CDR1 GTSNPN, CDR2 SVGIG (reference sequence). V lost 7 bases to trimming and J lost 4 bases, with 21 bases between them. The CDR3 spans 15 residues. The CDR3 region is CASGVGPLKADTQYF. CDR3 bases: TGTGCCTCCGGGGTGGGACCCCTAAAAGCAGATACGCAGTATTTT.

The chain couples TRBV18 to TRBJ2-7, with D perhaps TRBD1 (5 bases). CDR3 length: 13 amino acids. V was trimmed by 3 bases and J by 5 bases, leaving 11 bases between them. Germline V gene data show CDR1 as KGHSH and CDR2 as LQKENI. The CDR3 DNA is TGTGCCAGCTCACCCGGACAATCCAACGAGCAGTACTTC. As protein: CASSPGQSNEQYF.

The CDR3 nucleotides are TGTGCCAGCAGCTTGGACCCTGCTCGCCCGGAGACCCAGTACTTC. It codes for CASSLDPARPETQYF. The chain joins TRBV9 to TRBJ2-5; D unclear. The CDR3 sequence is 15 residues long. The V end was cut by 4 bases, the J end by 5 bases, with 18 bases between. Germline V gene data show CDR1 as SGDLS and CDR2 as YYNGEE.

The chain combines TRBV5-1 with TRBJ2-7, with a possible D match to TRBD2 (5 bases). Germline assignment: CDR1 SGHRS and CDR2 YFSETQ. V shed 4 bases and J shed 3 bases, with 14 bases lying between them. This CDR3 region has 14 residues. This chain's CDR3 is CASSLVALGYEQYF. For the CDR3, the DNA is TGCGCCAGCAGCCTTGTAGCACTAGGCTACGAGCAGTACTTC.